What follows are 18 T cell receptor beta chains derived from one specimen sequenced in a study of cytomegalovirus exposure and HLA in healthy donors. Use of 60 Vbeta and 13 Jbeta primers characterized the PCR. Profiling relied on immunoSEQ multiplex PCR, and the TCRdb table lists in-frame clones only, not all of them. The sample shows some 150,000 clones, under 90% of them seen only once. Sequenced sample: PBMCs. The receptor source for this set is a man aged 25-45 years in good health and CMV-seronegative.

The chain's CDR3 is CASSPDGLYGYTF. The CDR3 DNA reads as TGTGCCAGCAGTCCGGACGGACTCTATGGCTACACCTTC. This chain uses TRBV28 with TRBJ1-2; unclear D gene. Germline V gene lookup returns CDR1 MDHEN and CDR2 SYDVKM. There are 13 residues in the CDR3. Trimming shortened V by 5 bases and J by 4 bases, and 11 bases separated the two germline ends.

DNA for the CDR3: TGTGCCAGCAGCTTCTCCGCCAGTAACACTGAAGCTTTCTTT. Its protein product is CASSFSASNTEAFF. V gene TRBV5-6 combines with J gene TRBJ1-1; D unresolved. Germline CDR1 SGHDT, CDR2 YYEEEE. The CDR3 totals 14 residues. V gave up 2 bases and J gave up 2 bases, with 10 bases separating them.

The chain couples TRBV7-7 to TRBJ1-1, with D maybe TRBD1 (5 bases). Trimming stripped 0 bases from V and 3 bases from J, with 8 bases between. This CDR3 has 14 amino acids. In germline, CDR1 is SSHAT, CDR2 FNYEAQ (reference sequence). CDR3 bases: TGTGCCAGCAGCTTAGCTATAGGGGACACTGAAGCTTTCTTT. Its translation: CASSLAIGDTEAFF.

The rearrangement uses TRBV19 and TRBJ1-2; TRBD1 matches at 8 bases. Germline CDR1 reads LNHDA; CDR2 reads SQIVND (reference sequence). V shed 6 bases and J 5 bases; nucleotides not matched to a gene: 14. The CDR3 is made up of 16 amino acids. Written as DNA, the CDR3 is TGTGCCAGTAGCCCCCCTACAGGGGGAGGACAGTATGGCTACACCTTC. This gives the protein CASSPPTGGGQYGYTF.

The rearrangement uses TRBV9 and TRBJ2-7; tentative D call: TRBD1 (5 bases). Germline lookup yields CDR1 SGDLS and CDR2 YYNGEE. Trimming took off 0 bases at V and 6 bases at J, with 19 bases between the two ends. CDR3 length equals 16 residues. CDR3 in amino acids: CASSVADSDQWGEQYF. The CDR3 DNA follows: TGTGCCAGCAGCGTAGCCGACAGTGATCAATGGGGCGAGCAGTACTTC.

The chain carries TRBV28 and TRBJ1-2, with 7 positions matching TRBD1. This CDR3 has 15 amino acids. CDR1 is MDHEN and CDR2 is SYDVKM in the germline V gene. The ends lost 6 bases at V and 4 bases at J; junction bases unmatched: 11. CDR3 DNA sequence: TGTGCCAGCAGACGGGGCCTGGACAGGCTCTATGGCTACACCTTC. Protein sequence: CASRRGLDRLYGYTF.

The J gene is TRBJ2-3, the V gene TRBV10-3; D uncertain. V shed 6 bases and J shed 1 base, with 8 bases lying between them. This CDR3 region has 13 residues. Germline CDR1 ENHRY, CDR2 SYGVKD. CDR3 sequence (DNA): TGTGCCATCAGGAACAGCCGCACAGATACGCAGTATTTT. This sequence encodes CAIRNSRTDTQYF.

The CDR3 DNA reads as TGTGCCAGCAGCCCAACCCGGGACAGGCCCATCTACGAGCAGTACTTC. This encodes CASSPTRDRPIYEQYF. V gene TRBV7-9 combines with J gene TRBJ2-7, with 8 bases identical to TRBD1. Germline CDR1 is SEHNR and CDR2 is FQNEAQ (reference sequence). Losses at the gene ends were 5 bases for V and 3 bases for J; bases not matched to a gene: 12. CDR3 size: 16 residues.

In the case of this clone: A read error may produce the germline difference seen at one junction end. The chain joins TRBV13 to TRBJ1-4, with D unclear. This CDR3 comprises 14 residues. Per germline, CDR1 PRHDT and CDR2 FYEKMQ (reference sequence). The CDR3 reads CASSLGRHNGKLFF. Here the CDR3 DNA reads TGTGCCAGCAGCTTAGGACGACATAATGGAAAACTGTTTTTT.

For the CDR3, the DNA is TGTGCCAGCAGCAAGATTGCAGGCTCCAATCAGCCCCAGCATTTT. This codes for CASSKIAGSNQPQHF. The J gene is TRBJ1-5, the V gene TRBV9; D is ambiguous. There are 15 residues in the CDR3. In germline, CDR1 is SGDLS, CDR2 YYNGEE. V gave up 4 bases and J gave up 3 bases, with 14 bases separating them.

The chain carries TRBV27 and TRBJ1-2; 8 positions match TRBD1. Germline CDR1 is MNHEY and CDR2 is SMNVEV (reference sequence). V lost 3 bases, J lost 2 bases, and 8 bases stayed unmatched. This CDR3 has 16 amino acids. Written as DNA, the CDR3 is TGTGCCAGCAGTTTCTTAGACAGGGGTAAAAACTATGGCTACACCTTC. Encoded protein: CASSFLDRGKNYGYTF.

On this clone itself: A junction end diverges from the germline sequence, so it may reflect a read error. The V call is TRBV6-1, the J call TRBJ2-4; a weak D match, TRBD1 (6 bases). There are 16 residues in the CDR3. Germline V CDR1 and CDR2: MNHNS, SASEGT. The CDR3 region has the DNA TGTGCCAGCAGCGAAGAGGGCGCAGGGGTTGCGAACATTCAGTACTTC. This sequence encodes CASSEEGAGVANIQYF.

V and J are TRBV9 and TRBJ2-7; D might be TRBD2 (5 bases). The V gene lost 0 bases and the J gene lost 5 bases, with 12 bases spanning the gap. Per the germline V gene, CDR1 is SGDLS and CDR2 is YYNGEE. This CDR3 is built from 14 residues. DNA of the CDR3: TGTGCCAGCAGCGTAGCACCCGGGGTGGACGAGCAGTACTTC. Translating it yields CASSVAPGVDEQYF.

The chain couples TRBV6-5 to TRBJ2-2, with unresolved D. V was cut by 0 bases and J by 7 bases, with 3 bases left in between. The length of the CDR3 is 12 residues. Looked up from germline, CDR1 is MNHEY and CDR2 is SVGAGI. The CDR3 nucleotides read TGTGCCAGCAGTTACTCGTACGGGGAGCTGTTTTTT. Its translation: CASSYSYGELFF.

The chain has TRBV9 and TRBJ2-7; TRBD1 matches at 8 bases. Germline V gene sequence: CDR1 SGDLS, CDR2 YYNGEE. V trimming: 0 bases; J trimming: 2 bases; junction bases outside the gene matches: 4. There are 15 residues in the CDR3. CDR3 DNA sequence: TGTGCCAGCAGCGTAGGGGGGGACAGGACCTACGAGCAGTACTTC. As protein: CASSVGGDRTYEQYF.

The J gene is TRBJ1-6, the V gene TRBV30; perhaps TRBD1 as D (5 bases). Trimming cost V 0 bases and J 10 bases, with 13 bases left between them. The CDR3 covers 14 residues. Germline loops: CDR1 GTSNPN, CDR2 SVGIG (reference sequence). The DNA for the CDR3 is TGTGCCTGGAGTGTACGGGACTACAACTCACCCCTCCACTTT. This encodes CAWSVRDYNSPLHF. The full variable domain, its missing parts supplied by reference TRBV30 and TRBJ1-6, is SQTIHQWPATLVQPVGSPLSLECTVEGTSNPNLYWYRQAAGRGLQLLFYSVGIGQISSEVPQNLSASRPQDRQFILSSKKLLLSDSGFYLCAWSVRDYNSPLHFGNGTRLTVT.

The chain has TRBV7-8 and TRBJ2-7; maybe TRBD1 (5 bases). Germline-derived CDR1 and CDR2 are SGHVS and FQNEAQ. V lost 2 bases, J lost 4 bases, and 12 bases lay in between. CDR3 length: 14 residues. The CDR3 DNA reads TGTGCCAGCAGCTTACGGCAGGGTAGTTACGAGCAGTACTTC. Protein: CASSLRQGSYEQYF.

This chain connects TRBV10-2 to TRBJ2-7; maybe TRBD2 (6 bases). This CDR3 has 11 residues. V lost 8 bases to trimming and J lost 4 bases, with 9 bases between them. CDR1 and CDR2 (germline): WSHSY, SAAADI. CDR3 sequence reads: CASGTGYEQYF. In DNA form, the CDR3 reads TGCGCCAGCGGGACTGGGTACGAGCAGTACTTC.